A single T cell receptor beta chain is shown here with its context. These data belong to a study of control samples from healthy donors and cancer patients. Sequenced by immunoSEQ multiplex PCR; TCRdb stores in-frame clones only, minus some. The profile shows around 80,000 clones, 91% of them singletons. Input material: blood. The TCR was taken from a man between 45 and 60 years old in good health.

This CDR3 is CASSSTHDRKGNQPQHF. The CDR3 DNA follows: TGTGCCAGCAGCTCAACCCATGACAGAAAGGGCAATCAGCCCCAGCATTTT. The genes are TRBV7-9 and TRBJ1-5, with D possibly matching TRBD1 (5 bases). This CDR3 has 17 residues. V was trimmed by 4 bases and J by 2 bases, leaving 18 bases between them. The germline CDR1 and CDR2 sequences are SEHNR and FQNEAQ (reference sequence).